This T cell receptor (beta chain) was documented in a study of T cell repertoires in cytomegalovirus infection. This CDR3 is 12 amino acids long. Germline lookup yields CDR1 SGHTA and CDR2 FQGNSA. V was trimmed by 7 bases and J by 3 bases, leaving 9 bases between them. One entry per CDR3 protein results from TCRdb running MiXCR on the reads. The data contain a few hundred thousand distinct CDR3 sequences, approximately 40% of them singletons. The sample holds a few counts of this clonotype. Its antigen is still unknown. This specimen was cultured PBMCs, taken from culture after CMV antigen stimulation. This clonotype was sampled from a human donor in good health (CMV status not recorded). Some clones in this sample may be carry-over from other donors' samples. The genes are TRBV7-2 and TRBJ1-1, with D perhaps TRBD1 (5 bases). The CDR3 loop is CASTRVYTEAFF. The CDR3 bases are TGTGCCAGCACCAGGGTTTACACTGAAGCTTTCTTT.